This T cell receptor (beta chain) came from a study of vaccination and CD4 T cells after COVID-19. About the study: Vaccination of participants consisted of two doses of either BNT162b2 or mRNA-1273 vaccine. The cells were exposed to overlapping spike peptides originating from SARS-CoV-2, HCoV-NL63, HCoV-OC43 and HCoV-229E for stimulation.

The treatment is: approximately 9-day PBMC culture with coronavirus spike peptide pools or control peptides (ViraFEST assay). Those CD4+ T cells from the unexposed donor predate the COVID-19 pandemic (2011-2018). Peptide-pool expansion of antigen-specific T cells preceded TCR sequencing in ViraFEST. Points on this clonotype: Its antigen is not identified.

At the Johns Hopkins FTIC core, DNA taken from cultured CD4+ T cells was sequenced by way of the Oncomine TCR Beta short-read assay. TCRdb redid the calling of the PCR reads with MiXCR, one entry per CDR3 protein. The data hold roughly 6,000 distinct CDR3 sequences, with about 48% observed a single time. Study conclusions and caveats: A comparatively limited set of convalescent patients was examined, with no early post-infection timepoints.

Per the germline V gene, CDR1 is MNHEY and CDR2 is SMNVEV (reference sequence). The V and J ends lost 3 bases and 4 bases respectively, with 13 bases between them. CDR3 length equals 15 residues. The sequenced sample consisted of CD4+ T cells from blood, cultured in vitro. This rearrangement joins TRBV27 to TRBJ1-5; maybe TRBD1 (6 bases). The clonotype comes from a human donor in good health. CDR3 sequence reads: CASSFVGQGNQPQHF. The CDR3 DNA is TGTGCCAGCAGTTTCGTGGGACAAGGGAATCAGCCCCAGCATTTT.